This T cell receptor beta chain appears in the sequencing data of a study of human T cells and chemical hapten exposure. Overall study results and limits: With regard to DPC sensitization, TCRs above 1 in 1000 frequency did not change.

There are 15 residues in the CDR3. The germline V gene encodes CDR1 SGDLS and CDR2 YYNGEE. Trimming shortened V by 3 bases and J by 0 bases, and 13 bases separated the two germline ends. Unfractionated whole blood was the source from which total RNA was extracted. It was the library that attached unique molecular identifiers to individual cDNA molecules. TCRdb reanalysed the reads using MiXCR and keeps one entry per CDR3 protein. The data contain around 120,000 distinct CDR3 sequences, 6.5% to 10% of them singletons. In its sample, this clonotype was seen many times. The antigen remains unidentified. This TCR came from a human donor in good health. Some clones in this sample may be carry-over from other donors' samples. The rearrangement joins TRBV9 to TRBJ2-7; the D call may be TRBD1 or TRBD2 (5 bases each). The source material was whole blood. CDR3 residues: CASSASGQISYEQYF. The CDR3 DNA follows: TGTGCCAGCAGCGCGTCGGGGCAGATCTCCTACGAGCAGTACTTC.